The 29 T cell receptor beta chains below come from one sample, sequenced in a study of T cell repertoires in cytomegalovirus infection. TCRdb re-called the reads through MiXCR, storing one row per CDR3 protein. In the table there are 100,000 to 150,000 distinct CDR3 sequences, roughly a quarter of which are singletons. Which antigens these TCRs recognize remains unknown. The specimen sequenced was PBMCs, sequenced either directly or after in vitro stimulation (not recorded which). The receptor source for this set is a human donor in good health (CMV status not recorded). Some clones in this sample may be carry-over from other donors' samples.

J is TRBJ1-4 and V is TRBV28; tentative D call: TRBD1 (5 bases). V was pared by 1 base and J by 0 bases, with 9 bases between. The length of the CDR3 is 16 residues. Germline V gene lookup returns CDR1 MDHEN and CDR2 SYDVKM. CDR3 in DNA: TGTGCCAGCAGTTTATACAGGCCCCCAACTAATGAAAAACTGTTTTTT. It is translated as CASSLYRPPTNEKLFF.

This clonotype has ten or more counts. The chain combines TRBV7-8 with TRBJ2-1; TRBD1 might be the D (5 bases). CDR1 is SGHVS and CDR2 is FQNEAQ in the germline V gene. V gave up 4 bases and J gave up 7 bases, with 20 bases separating them. The CDR3 has 16 amino acids. The CDR3 DNA reads as TGTGCCAGCAGCTCCACCCGGCAGGGTGATGCTAATGAGCAGTTCTTC. Amino acid sequence: CASSSTRQGDANEQFF.

This clonotype was counted a few times. This chain joins TRBV7-8 and TRBJ2-1, with D unclear. Per germline, CDR1 SGHVS and CDR2 FQNEAQ. This CDR3 contains 14 residues. The ends were cut back, 5 bases at V and 6 bases at J, with 14 bases in the middle. The CDR3 region has the DNA TGTGCCAGCAGCCCTTCTAGGCTGCCCAATGAGCAGTTCTTC. This sequence encodes CASSPSRLPNEQFF.

This clonotype was seen a handful of times. CDR3 amino acids: CASSYSTGPNVLTF. The CDR3 bases are TGTGCCAGCAGTTACTCGACCGGTCCCAACGTCCTGACTTTC. The V and J genes are TRBV6-5 and TRBJ2-6; D ambiguous. The CDR3 spans 14 residues. V lost 0 bases to trimming and J lost 8 bases, with 8 bases between them. Looked up from germline, CDR1 is MNHEY and CDR2 is SVGAGI.

The chain uses TRBV15 and TRBJ2-3, with a possible D match to TRBD2 (6 bases). The V end was cut by 2 bases, the J end by 6 bases, with 12 bases between. Germline V CDR1 and CDR2: LNHNV, YYDKDF (reference sequence). CDR3 size: 14 residues. The DNA of the CDR3 is TGTGCCACCAGCAGACTAGCGCTGAGGGATACGCAGTATTTT. This translates into CATSRLALRDTQYF.

The chain uses TRBV7-3 and TRBJ2-1, with 8 bases lining up with TRBD2. Germline CDR1 and CDR2: SGHTA and FQGTGA. V lost 3 bases to trimming and J lost 2 bases; unmatched junction nucleotides: 3. The length of the CDR3 is 15 residues. For the CDR3, the DNA is TGTGCCAGCAGCTTTCGACTAGCGACCTACAATGAGCAGTTCTTC. Amino acid sequence: CASSFRLATYNEQFF.

The chain joins TRBV5-4 to TRBJ1-3, with 7 positions matching TRBD1. Germline-derived CDR1 and CDR2 are SGHNT and YYREEE (reference sequence). Trimming at V came to 1 base and at J to 6 bases, leaving 7 bases not matched to a gene. This CDR3 region has 15 residues. The CDR3 DNA reads TGTGCCAGCAGCTTGTATGCCCAGGGGGAAAACACCATATATTTT. This translates into CASSLYAQGENTIYF.

This clonotype has more than one count but fewer than ten. This chain joins TRBV4-1 and TRBJ2-2, with D possibly matching TRBD1 (6 bases). The length of the CDR3 is 15 residues. Germline V gene data show CDR1 as MGHRA and CDR2 as YSYEKL. Trimming cost V 6 bases and J 3 bases, with 14 bases left between them. CDR3 DNA: TGCGCCAGCAGTCAGGGGAGCATTGACACCGGGGAGCTGTTTTTT. It encodes CASSQGSIDTGELFF.

This clonotype was counted between two and nine times. Mismatch with germline at one junction end may stem from a read error. CDR3 DNA sequence: TGTGCCAGCAGTAGTAAGGGGACAGGTAACTTC. This sequence encodes CASSSKGTGNF. The V gene is TRBV28, the J gene TRBJ2-7; TRBD1 aligns across 8 bases. Germline CDR1 reads MDHEN; CDR2 reads SYDVKM. This CDR3 contains 11 residues. Full variable domain (rest looked up from reference TRBV28 and TRBJ2-7): DVKVTQSSRYLVKRTGEKVFLECVQDMDHENMFWYRQDPGLGLRLIYFSYDVKMKEKGDIPEGYSVSREKKERFSLILESASTNQTSMYLCASSSKGTGNFGPGTRLTVT.

This clonotype was found many times. The V gene is TRBV7-2, the J gene TRBJ1-4, with D perhaps matching TRBD1 (5 bases). In germline, CDR1 is SGHTA, CDR2 FQGNSA. V shed 2 bases and J shed 6 bases, with 13 bases lying between them. This CDR3 has 15 amino acids. The DNA of the CDR3 is TGTGCCAGCAGCTTAATGGCTCGGGGGGATGAAAAACTGTTTTTT. Protein product: CASSLMARGDEKLFF.

This clonotype occurred a few times. The chain is built from TRBV24-1 and TRBJ1-1; D unclear. The CDR3 consists of 12 residues. Trimming pared 2 bases from V and 9 bases from J, leaving 9 bases between. Germline loops: CDR1 KGHDR, CDR2 SFDVKD. This CDR3 is CATSDSQGKAFF. The CDR3 nucleotides are TGTGCCACCAGTGATTCACAAGGGAAAGCTTTCTTT.

The chain employs TRBV7-9 and TRBJ2-5, with unresolved D. The germline gives CDR1 SEHNR, CDR2 FQNEAQ (reference sequence). V lost 6 bases, J lost 4 bases, and 9 bases lay in between. The CDR3 covers 12 residues. CDR3 sequence (DNA): TGTGCCAGCAGTTGGGATTCAGAGACCCAGTACTTC. Amino acid sequence: CASSWDSETQYF.

The chain recombines TRBV7-2 with TRBJ1-5; TRBD1 is a possible D gene (6 bases). Trimming removed 5 bases at V and 11 bases at J, with 19 bases between. This CDR3 comprises 14 residues. Looked up from germline, CDR1 is SGHTA and CDR2 is FQGNSA. This chain's CDR3 is CASSPGTLGTTQHF. The CDR3 bases are TGTGCCAGCAGCCCCGGGACACTCGGCACGACCCAGCATTTT.

This chain connects TRBV5-6 to TRBJ2-5, with 12 bases lining up with TRBD1. The trim removed 2 bases at V and 5 bases at J, leaving 4 bases unmatched. Germline-derived CDR1 and CDR2 are SGHDT and YYEEEE. The length of the CDR3 is 15 residues. The CDR3 is CASSLPGQGAETQYF. The CDR3 bases are TGTGCCAGCAGCTTACCGGGACAGGGGGCTGAGACCCAGTACTTC.

This rearrangement joins TRBV6-2 or TRBV6-3 to TRBJ1-1, with D possibly matching TRBD1 (5 bases). CDR3 length equals 12 residues. The V gene lost 11 bases and the J gene lost 3 bases, with 13 bases spanning the gap. The germline gives CDR1 MNHEY, CDR2 SVGEGT. In DNA form, the CDR3 reads TGTGCCGCAACGGGGGGTTACACTGAAGCTTTCTTT. As protein: CAATGGYTEAFF.

This clonotype was recorded at least ten times. The gene calls are TRBV7-2 and TRBJ2-1; 9 bases map to TRBD1. This CDR3 comprises 19 residues. V shed 5 bases, J shed 2 bases, and the junction held 16 bases outside the gene matches. Germline values: CDR1 SGHTA, CDR2 FQGNSA. The CDR3 sequence: CASSPRRTGDILTYNEQFF. CDR3 DNA: TGTGCCAGCAGCCCCCGTCGGACAGGGGACATACTCACCTACAATGAGCAGTTCTTC.

This clonotype was detected a few times. V is TRBV19 and J is TRBJ1-1; maybe TRBD1 (6 bases). Germline V gives CDR1 LNHDA, CDR2 SQIVND (reference sequence). The ends were cut back, 5 bases at V and 2 bases at J, with 18 bases in the middle. The CDR3 length is 16 residues. CDR3 region: CASSADLTGINTEAFF. The CDR3 DNA sequence: TGTGCCAGTAGTGCTGATTTAACAGGGATTAACACTGAAGCTTTCTTT.

This clonotype was recorded many times. The gene calls are TRBV7-2 and TRBJ2-3; no firm D call. Trimming removed 3 bases from V and 1 base from J, with 8 bases in between. The CDR3 has 14 amino acids. Germline V lookup: CDR1 SGHTA, CDR2 FQGNSA. The CDR3: CASSFQVGTDTQYF. CDR3 coding DNA: TGTGCCAGCAGCTTTCAGGTCGGCACAGATACGCAGTATTTT.

This clonotype has just a few counts. The V gene is TRBV4-1, the J gene TRBJ1-1; 8 bases align to TRBD1. This CDR3 has 15 amino acids. With V trimmed by 1 base and J by 5 bases, 6 bases remained unmatched. Germline V gene sequence: CDR1 MGHRA, CDR2 YSYEKL. CDR3: CASSQAGQGGTEAFF. CDR3 bases: TGCGCCAGCAGCCAAGCCGGACAGGGTGGGACTGAAGCTTTCTTT.

This clonotype was counted only a few times. V is TRBV5-4 and J is TRBJ1-6; 8 positions match TRBD1. After removal of 4 bases from V and 10 bases from J, the junction contained 13 bases not matched to a gene. The CDR3 extends over 16 amino acids. Germline V gene data show CDR1 as SGHNT and CDR2 as YYREEE (reference sequence). The chain's CDR3 is CASSTTGTGVWSPLHF. CDR3 DNA: TGTGCCAGCAGCACCACCGGGACAGGAGTTTGGTCACCCCTCCACTTT.

This clonotype was found many times. The CDR3 coding sequence is TGTGCCAGCAGCTTCGGTGGAAACACTGAAGCTTTCTTT. Its translation is CASSFGGNTEAFF. The gene calls are TRBV7-2 and TRBJ1-1; D remains ambiguous. Between the trimmed V and J ends, which lost 3 bases and 2 bases, there was a span of 7 bases. There are 13 residues in the CDR3. Germline CDR1 reads SGHTA; CDR2 reads FQGNSA.

This clonotype was recorded a few times. The V call is TRBV12-3 or TRBV12-4, the J call TRBJ1-2, with D possibly matching TRBD1 (6 bases). The CDR3 sequence is 12 residues long. Trimming shortened V by 5 bases and J by 8 bases, and 12 bases separated the two germline ends. The CDR3 sequence: CASSPPDSGYTF. The CDR3 nucleotides are TGTGCCAGCAGTCCCCCGGACAGCGGCTACACCTTC.

This clonotype was recorded at least ten times. The CDR3 DNA reads as TGCGCCAGCAGCCAGGATCCGGCCACCAAGACAGGGATGGCAGATACGCAGTATTTT. Translating gives CASSQDPATKTGMADTQYF. The chain uses TRBV4-3 and TRBJ2-3; 7 nucleotides line up with TRBD1. CDR3 size: 19 residues. Trimming at V came to 3 bases and at J to 4 bases, leaving 19 bases not matched to a gene. Germline V gene sequence: CDR1 LGHNA, CDR2 YSLEER.

This clonotype was seen once. V is TRBV25-1 and J is TRBJ1-1, with a weak D call TRBD1 (5 bases). This CDR3 region has 13 residues. Looked up from germline, CDR1 is MGHDK and CDR2 is SYGVNS. The ends were cut back, 2 bases at V and 4 bases at J, with 8 bases in the middle. The CDR3 nucleotides are TGTGCCAGCAGTGAAAAAGGGGTCACTGAAGCTTTCTTT. As protein: CASSEKGVTEAFF.

V usage is TRBV19 and J usage is TRBJ2-1; TRBD2 aligns across 13 bases. The germline gives CDR1 LNHDA, CDR2 SQIVND (reference sequence). The CDR3 is made up of 18 amino acids. V was clipped by 7 bases and J by 6 bases; unmatched bases: 15. CDR3 DNA: TGTGCCAGTATCTCGCCCCCGGGGACTAGCGGGAATCCCAATGAGCAGTTCTTC. This gives the protein CASISPPGTSGNPNEQFF. Together with reference TRBV19 and TRBJ2-1, the CDR3 gives the full variable domain: DGGITQSPKYLFRKEGQNVTLSCEQNLNHDAMYWYRQDPGQGLRLIYYSQIVNDFQKGDIAEGYSVSREKKESFPLTVTSAQKNPTAFYLCASISPPGTSGNPNEQFFGPGTRLTVL.

This clonotype was recorded many times. V is TRBV7-8 and J is TRBJ2-2; D perhaps matches TRBD2 (5 bases). Germline V CDR1 and CDR2: SGHVS, FQNEAQ. There are 16 residues in the CDR3. The ends were cut back, 1 base at V and 4 bases at J, with 13 bases in the middle. CDR3: CASSLESGWGTGELFF. The CDR3 DNA is TGTGCCAGCAGCTTAGAATCGGGGTGGGGCACCGGGGAGCTGTTTTTT.

This chain uses TRBV18 with TRBJ2-2, with 7 positions matching TRBD1. Germline trimming cut 1 base from V and 3 bases from J; bases unmatched to any gene: 2. Germline assignment: CDR1 KGHSH and CDR2 LQKENI. There are 15 residues in the CDR3. CDR3 protein: CASSPQGQHTGELFF. CDR3 DNA sequence: TGTGCCAGCTCACCACAGGGACAGCACACCGGGGAGCTGTTTTTT.

This clonotype has ten or more counts. The gene calls are TRBV7-6 and TRBJ2-7, with 7 bases lining up with TRBD2. The CDR3 is 16 amino acids. Per germline, CDR1 SGHVS and CDR2 FNYEAQ. V trimming: 5 bases; J trimming: 6 bases; junction bases outside the gene matches: 16. CDR3 sequence reads: CASSERDQIRPGEQYV. The CDR3 DNA reads as TGTGCCAGCAGCGAGCGGGACCAAATCCGACCGGGCGAGCAGTACGTC.

This clonotype came up a few times. The V gene is TRBV7-9, the J gene TRBJ2-1; no clear D gene. The CDR3 totals 13 residues. V lost 1 base, J lost 5 bases, and 6 bases lay in between. The V gene's germline CDR1 is SEHNR and CDR2 FQNEAQ (reference sequence). The CDR3, as DNA: TGTGCCAGCAGCTTAGTTCCCCACAATGAGCAGTTCTTC. Its translation: CASSLVPHNEQFF.